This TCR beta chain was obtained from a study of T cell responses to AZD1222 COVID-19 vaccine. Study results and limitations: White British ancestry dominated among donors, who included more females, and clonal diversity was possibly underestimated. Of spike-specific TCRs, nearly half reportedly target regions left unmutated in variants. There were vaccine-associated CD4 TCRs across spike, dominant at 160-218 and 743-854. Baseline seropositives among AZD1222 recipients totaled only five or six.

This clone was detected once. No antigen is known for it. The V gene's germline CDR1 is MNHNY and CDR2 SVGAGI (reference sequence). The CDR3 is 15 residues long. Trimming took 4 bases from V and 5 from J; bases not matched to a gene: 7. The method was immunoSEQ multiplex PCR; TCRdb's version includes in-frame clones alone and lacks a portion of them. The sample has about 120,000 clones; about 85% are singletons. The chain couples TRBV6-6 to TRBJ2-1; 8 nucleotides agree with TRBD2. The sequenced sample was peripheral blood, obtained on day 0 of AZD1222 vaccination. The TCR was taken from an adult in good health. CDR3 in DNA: TGTGCCAGCAGTTTCCTCGGGGGGGGGAACAATGAGCAGTTCTTC. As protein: CASSFLGGGNNEQFF.